The clone carrying this T cell receptor (beta chain) turned up a few times. Trimming took off 4 bases at V and 7 bases at J, with 12 bases between the two ends. The CDR3 sequence is 13 residues long. Germline CDR1 and CDR2: SGHRS and YFSETQ. TCRdb reprocessed the 5' RACE reads with MiXCR, giving one entry per CDR3 protein. The sample lists 55,000 to 65,000 distinct CDR3 sequences, roughly an eighth occurring once. The data stem from a study of early T cells in non-severe SARS-CoV-2 infection. The receptor was derived from an adult who was a healthcare worker with PCR-confirmed SARS-CoV-2 infection or an uninfected control (not recorded which). The sequenced sample was whole blood. The rearrangement links TRBV5-1 to TRBJ2-1; D possibly matches TRBD1 or TRBD2 (5 bases each). Here the CDR3 reads CASSHGTSNEQFF. The DNA for the CDR3 is TGCGCCAGCAGCCACGGGACCTCTAATGAGCAGTTCTTC.